This T cell receptor beta chain originates from a study of beta chain features in type 1 diabetes. Averaging about 116 mL, one heparinised blood draw came from each individual donor. All of the sorted populations showed purity greater than 98%. Overall study results and limits: For patients and controls alike, PCR might favor shorter templates to the same degree. TCRB CDR3s were moderately but significantly shorter in Type 1 diabetes patients in all four CD4+ subsets.

Worth noting for this clone: Antigen: not known.

Sequenced material consisted of expressed TCRB transcripts (all of the isolated RNA was reverse transcribed). Naive, central memory and regulatory T cell samples averaged about 3.57 million immunoSEQ reads each. Method: immunoSEQ multiplex PCR; TCRdb's copy keeps in-frame clones and lacks some. Among approximately 730,000 clones listed, 13% were seen once. Germline CDR1 LNHDA, CDR2 SQIVND (reference sequence). J lost 0 bases, V lost 7 bases, and 11 bases had no gene match. This CDR3 has 17 amino acids. The chain is built from TRBV19 and TRBJ2-2; 7 nucleotides agree with TRBD1. The sequencing sample was made of naive CD4+ T cells from blood. This TCR derives from a man aged 18 to 30 with type 1 diabetes. CDR3 bases: TGTGCCAGTAACGGAAACAGGGGCGCCTCGAACACCGGGGAGCTGTTTTTT. Encoded protein: CASNGNRGASNTGELFF.